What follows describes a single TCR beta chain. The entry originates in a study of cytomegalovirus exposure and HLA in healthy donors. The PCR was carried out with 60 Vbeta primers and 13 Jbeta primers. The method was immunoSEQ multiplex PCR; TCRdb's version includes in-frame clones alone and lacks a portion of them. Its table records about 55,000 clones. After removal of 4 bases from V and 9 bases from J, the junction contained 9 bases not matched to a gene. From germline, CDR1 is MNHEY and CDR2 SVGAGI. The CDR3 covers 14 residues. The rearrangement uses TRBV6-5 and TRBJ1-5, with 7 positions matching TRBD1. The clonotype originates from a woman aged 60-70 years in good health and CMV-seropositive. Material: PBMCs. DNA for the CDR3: TGTGCCAGCAGTTTAAGGACAGGCGATCGGCCCCAGCATTTT. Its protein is CASSLRTGDRPQHF.